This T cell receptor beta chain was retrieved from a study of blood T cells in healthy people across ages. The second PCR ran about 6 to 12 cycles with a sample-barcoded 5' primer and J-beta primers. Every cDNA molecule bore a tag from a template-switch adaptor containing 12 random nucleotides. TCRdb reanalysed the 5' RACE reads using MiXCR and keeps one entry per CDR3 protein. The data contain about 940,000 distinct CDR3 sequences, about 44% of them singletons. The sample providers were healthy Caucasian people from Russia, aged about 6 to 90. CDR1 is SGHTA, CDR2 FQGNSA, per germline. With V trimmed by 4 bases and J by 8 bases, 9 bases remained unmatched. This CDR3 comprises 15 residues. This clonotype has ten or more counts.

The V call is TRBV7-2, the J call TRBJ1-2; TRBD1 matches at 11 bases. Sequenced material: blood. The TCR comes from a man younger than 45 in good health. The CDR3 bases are TGTGCCAGCAGCTCGACGGGACAGGGGGTTTGGGGCTACACCTTC. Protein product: CASSSTGQGVWGYTF.